The sequence of this TCR beta chain was determined in a study of long-term antiretroviral therapy in people with HIV. The CDR3 spans 13 residues. Trimming stripped 1 base from V and 8 bases from J, with 8 bases between. Per germline, CDR1 LGHNA and CDR2 YNFKEQ. The authors ran the immunoSEQ assay, v3.0, at survey level. Assay: immunoSEQ multiplex PCR; the TCRdb copy retains only in-frame clones and omits some. Among 35,000 to 45,000 clones listed, 80% were seen once. There was at least one pre-ART PBMC sample for each donor, plus at least two post-ART PBMC samples. The chain carries TRBV4-2 and TRBJ1-4; TRBD1 might be the D (5 bases). Sequenced material: unsorted PBMCs, taken 3.4 years after starting antiretroviral therapy. This TCR was recovered from a man aged 25 to 40 with HIV. The chain's CDR3 is CASSQGRTEKLFF. CDR3 nucleotides: TGTGCCAGCAGCCAAGGCCGGACAGAAAAACTGTTTTTT.